The T cell receptor beta chain described here comes from a study of blood T cell repertoires in COVID-19. Trimming took 2 bases from V and 7 from J; bases not matched to a gene: 4. There are 15 residues in the CDR3. Germline-derived CDR1 and CDR2 are SGDLS and YYNGEE. Sequenced by immunoSEQ multiplex PCR; TCRdb stores in-frame clones only, minus some. The table has around 150,000 clones, 65% to 90% seen once; the top ten hold approximately 8%. The sample consisted of peripheral blood. The genes are TRBV9 and TRBJ1-4; 11 nucleotides agree with TRBD1. This receptor was identified in a man in his sixties with acute or convalescent COVID-19. CDR3 residues: CASSVGTGGGEKLFF. The CDR3 DNA is TGTGCCAGCAGCGTGGGGACAGGGGGAGGTGAAAAACTGTTTTTT.